The 29 T cell receptor beta chains below come from one sample, sequenced in a study of blood T cell repertoires in COVID-19. Generated by immunoSEQ multiplex PCR, the TCRdb table keeps only in-frame clones and is missing some. The sample holds some 52,000 clones; more than 75% are singletons and the top ten take less than 20%. The sequencing input was peripheral blood. All receptors come from a human donor with active COVID-19. The donor label of this sample is uncertain.

This clone was observed once. The chain carries TRBV7-2 and TRBJ2-3; D is possibly TRBD2 (7 bases). Germline V lookup: CDR1 SGHTA, CDR2 FQGNSA. The CDR3 runs 18 residues. With 1 base removed from V and 1 base from J, the gap between germline ends came to 18 bases. The CDR3 nucleotides read TGTGCCAGCAGCTTAGGCGCTCTGGCGGGGGCCCGCACAGATACGCAGTATTTT. Encoded protein: CASSLGALAGARTDTQYF.

The CDR3 sequence is CASSPGEAGRTEAFF. Here the CDR3 DNA reads TGTGCCAGCAGCCCCGGGGAGGCCGGGAGGACTGAAGCTTTCTTT. The chain joins TRBV3-1 (or the pseudogene TRBV3-2) to TRBJ1-1; unclear D gene. CDR3 size: 15 residues. Germline-derived CDR1 and CDR2 are LGHDT and YNNKEL (reference sequence). The germline V and J ends were trimmed by 4 bases and 5 bases, with 17 bases remaining between them.

The rearrangement joins TRBV5-1 to TRBJ1-2, with 9 bases identical to TRBD1. V shed 1 base, J shed 12 bases, and the junction held 4 bases outside the gene matches. CDR1 is SGHRS, CDR2 YFSETQ, per germline. The CDR3 sequence is 12 residues long. The CDR3 spells CASSLLGQGDTF. The DNA for the CDR3 is TGCGCCAGCAGCTTGTTGGGACAGGGCGACACCTTC.

The genes are TRBV27 and TRBJ1-5; D uncertain. CDR1 and CDR2 from the germline V gene are MNHEY and SMNVEV (reference sequence). The CDR3 runs 13 residues. V was clipped by 1 base and J by 8 bases, with 9 bases between them. CDR3 DNA sequence: TGTGCCAGCAGTTTATTCGCTACGGAGCCCCAGCATTTT. This gives the protein CASSLFATEPQHF.

The rearrangement joins TRBV11-2 to TRBJ2-3; possible D gene TRBD2, 6 bases. Germline V gene lookup returns CDR1 SGHAT and CDR2 FQNNGV. Trimming took off 4 bases at V and 2 bases at J, with 16 bases between the two ends. There are 16 residues in the CDR3. CDR3 sequence: CASSWTITAATDTQYF. The CDR3 DNA reads TGTGCCAGCAGCTGGACTATTACCGCCGCCACAGATACGCAGTATTTT.

The chain has TRBV7-2 and TRBJ2-3, with 16 bases identical to TRBD2. The CDR3 length is 19 residues. V gave up 2 bases and J gave up 4 bases; unmatched junction bases: 9. Germline-derived CDR1 and CDR2 are SGHTA and FQGNSA. DNA for the CDR3: TGTGCCAGCAGCTTAACCGGGACTAGCGGGGGGGAATCGTCAGATACGCAGTATTTT. This encodes CASSLTGTSGGESSDTQYF.

Note on this clone: Mismatch with germline at one junction end may stem from a read error. The chain joins TRBV6-1 to TRBJ1-4, with a weak D call TRBD1 (6 bases). This CDR3 has 14 amino acids. Germline V gives CDR1 MNHNS, CDR2 SASEGT. Here the CDR3 reads CASSEGGRNEKLFF. The CDR3 region has the DNA TGTGCCAGCAGCGAAGGGGGGCGTAATGAAAAACTGTTTTTT.

This clone was observed a few times. The V gene is TRBV9, the J gene TRBJ1-1; tentative D call: TRBD1 (5 bases). The V end was cut by 0 bases, the J end by 3 bases, with 18 bases between. The germline gives CDR1 SGDLS, CDR2 YYNGEE. The CDR3 has 17 amino acids. CDR3 coding DNA: TGTGCCAGCAGCGTAGGATTAGGGGCGGGATCCTACACTGAAGCTTTCTTT. Residues: CASSVGLGAGSYTEAFF.

The chain combines TRBV5-4 with TRBJ2-5; D unresolved. Germline CDR1 and CDR2: SGHNT and YYREEE (reference sequence). This CDR3 comprises 13 residues. The germline V and J ends were trimmed by 0 bases and 3 bases, with 6 bases remaining between them. CDR3 amino acids: CASSLGQEETQYF. The CDR3 region has the DNA TGTGCCAGCAGCTTGGGGCAGGAAGAGACCCAGTACTTC. Combining the CDR3 with reference TRBV5-4 and TRBJ2-5 gives the whole variable domain ETGVTQSPTHLIKTRGQQVTLRCSSQSGHNTVSWYQQALGQGPQFIFQYYREEENGRGNFPPRFSGLQFPNYSSELNVNALELDDSALYLCASSLGQEETQYFGPGTRLLVL.

The chain joins TRBV10-3 to TRBJ2-7; TRBD1 is a possible D gene (6 bases). CDR1 and CDR2 from the germline V gene are ENHRY and SYGVKD. The V end was cut by 5 bases, the J end by 0 bases, with 17 bases between. There are 16 residues in the CDR3. The DNA for the CDR3 is TGTGCCATCAGTCGAAAAACAGGGCCAAGCTCCTACGAGCAGTACTTC. Translated: CAISRKTGPSSYEQYF.

The chain links TRBV15 to TRBJ1-2; no firm D call. CDR1 is LNHNV and CDR2 is YYDKDF in the germline V gene (reference sequence). This CDR3 is 15 amino acids long. V was clipped by 0 bases and J by 5 bases, with 13 bases between them. This CDR3 reads CATSRDLRDPYGYTF. In DNA, the CDR3 is TGTGCCACCAGCAGAGATTTGAGGGATCCGTATGGCTACACCTTC. Together with reference TRBV15 and TRBJ1-2, the CDR3 gives the full variable domain: DAMVIQNPRYQVTQFGKPVTLSCSQTLNHNVMYWYQQKSSQAPKLLFHYYDKDFNNEADTPDNFQSRRPNTSFCFLDIRSPGLGDTAMYLCATSRDLRDPYGYTFGSGTRLTVV.

The chain is built from TRBV6-2 or TRBV6-3 and TRBJ2-5, with 8 bases aligning to TRBD2. CDR1 MNHEY and CDR2 SVGEGT come from the germline V gene. J lost 4 bases, V lost 1 base, and 5 bases had no gene match. This CDR3 contains 15 residues. The CDR3 here is CASSYLGTSRETQYF. The CDR3 DNA is TGTGCCAGCAGTTACTTAGGGACTAGTCGAGAGACCCAGTACTTC.

This rearrangement joins TRBV18 to TRBJ2-2, with D hard to call. CDR1 and CDR2 from the germline V gene are KGHSH and LQKENI. V gave up 2 bases and J gave up 6 bases, with 7 bases separating them. The CDR3 has 13 amino acids. The CDR3 DNA sequence: TGTGCCAGCTCACCAGGGCATGCCGGGGAGCTGTTTTTT. Protein sequence: CASSPGHAGELFF.

The chain employs TRBV18 and TRBJ2-3, with 10 bases aligning to TRBD2. The CDR3 consists of 17 residues. J was trimmed by 1 base and V by 2 bases; bases with no gene match: 6. The germline gives CDR1 KGHSH, CDR2 LQKENI. The CDR3 spells CASSPIVLAGGTDTQYF. The CDR3 DNA reads as TGTGCCAGCTCACCAATCGTTCTAGCGGGGGGCACAGATACGCAGTATTTT.

This chain connects TRBV4-3 to TRBJ1-2; D is ambiguous. The V end was cut by 0 bases, the J end by 3 bases, with 14 bases between. CDR1 LGHNA and CDR2 YSLEER come from the germline V gene. The CDR3 totals 16 residues. The CDR3 nucleotides read TGCGCCAGCAGCCAAGATCGGAGGGCAGACGACTATGGCTACACCTTC. It encodes CASSQDRRADDYGYTF.

This clone was seen a handful of times. The chain couples TRBV15 to TRBJ1-3, with D unclear. The V gene's germline CDR1 is LNHNV and CDR2 YYDKDF (reference sequence). The ends were cut back, 1 base at V and 4 bases at J, with 14 bases in the middle. This CDR3 has 16 amino acids. The CDR3 here is CATSRASGAKGNTIYF. DNA of the CDR3: TGTGCCACCAGCAGAGCAAGTGGAGCGAAGGGAAACACCATATATTTT.

J is TRBJ2-3 and V is TRBV9; D ambiguous. The CDR3 has 12 residues. Germline V gene sequence: CDR1 SGDLS, CDR2 YYNGEE. The germline V and J ends were trimmed by 3 bases and 2 bases, with 4 bases remaining between them. CDR3 in DNA: TGTGCCAGCAGCGCCTCCACAGATACGCAGTATTTT. This gives the protein CASSASTDTQYF.

V is TRBV4-2 and J is TRBJ2-1; 7 bases line up with TRBD2. The CDR3 totals 15 residues. The trim removed 0 bases at V and 8 bases at J, leaving 7 bases unmatched. The V gene's germline CDR1 is LGHNA and CDR2 YNFKEQ. CDR3: CASSQDSGGGYEQFF. Written as DNA, the CDR3 is TGTGCCAGCAGCCAAGACTCGGGCGGGGGTTATGAGCAGTTCTTC.

This clone was counted only a few times. V is TRBV7-9 and J is TRBJ1-3; perhaps TRBD1 as D (6 bases). There are 17 residues in the CDR3. From germline, CDR1 is SEHNR and CDR2 FQNEAQ (reference sequence). V dropped 8 bases and J dropped 0 bases, with 20 bases sitting between them. Written as DNA, the CDR3 is TGTGCCAGCGGCCCTGGGGGACACTTAAACTCTGGAAACACCATATATTTT. Amino acids: CASGPGGHLNSGNTIYF. Based on the CDR3 plus reference TRBV7-9 and TRBJ1-3, the full variable domain is DTGVSQNPRHKITKRGQNVTFRCDPISEHNRLYWYRQTLGQGPEFLTYFQNEAQLEKSRLLSDRFSAERPKGSFSTLEIQRTEQGDSAMYLCASGPGGHLNSGNTIYFGEGSWLTVV.

This clone was seen only a few times. V is TRBV7-3 and J is TRBJ2-2; 9 nucleotides match TRBD2. V shed 0 bases, J shed 1 base, and the junction held 0 bases outside the gene matches. The CDR3 spans 16 residues. Germline assignment: CDR1 SGHTA and CDR2 FQGTGA. The DNA for the CDR3 is TGTGCCAGCAGCTTAACTAGCGGGGGGAACACCGGGGAGCTGTTTTTT. This gives the protein CASSLTSGGNTGELFF.

The V call is TRBV9, the J call TRBJ2-1; D is perhaps TRBD2 (6 bases). V was pared by 3 bases and J by 6 bases, with 16 bases between. The CDR3 spans 15 residues. Germline lookup yields CDR1 SGDLS and CDR2 YYNGEE. The CDR3 region has the DNA TGTGCCAGCAGCGCCTCCCCGCGGGGTATCAATGAGCAGTTCTTC. It codes for CASSASPRGINEQFF.

The chain combines TRBV4-3 with TRBJ2-2, with 11 nucleotides matching TRBD1. Germline V lookup: CDR1 LGHNA, CDR2 YSLEER. V shed 4 bases and J 3 bases; nucleotides not matched to a gene: 7. The length of the CDR3 is 17 residues. CDR3 protein: CASSRRTGGPDTGELFF. CDR3 DNA sequence: TGCGCCAGCAGCCGCCGGACAGGGGGCCCAGACACCGGGGAGCTGTTTTTT.

V usage is TRBV28 and J usage is TRBJ1-4, with 7 bases fitting TRBD1. The CDR3 is 16 amino acids. Losses at the gene ends were 3 bases for V and 0 bases for J; bases not matched to a gene: 4. CDR1 is MDHEN and CDR2 is SYDVKM in the germline V gene. The CDR3 loop reads CASSLWDSPTNEKLFF. The CDR3, as DNA: TGTGCCAGCAGTTTGTGGGACAGCCCAACTAATGAAAAACTGTTTTTT. Complete variable domain (other parts from reference TRBV28 and TRBJ1-4): DVKVTQSSRYLVKRTGEKVFLECVQDMDHENMFWYRQDPGLGLRLIYFSYDVKMKEKGDIPEGYSVSREKKERFSLILESASTNQTSMYLCASSLWDSPTNEKLFFGSGTQLSVL.

The chain recombines TRBV25-1 with TRBJ1-2, with TRBD1 as a possible D gene (6 bases). The CDR3 contains 14 residues. With 6 bases removed from V and 4 bases from J, the gap between germline ends came to 15 bases. Germline loops: CDR1 MGHDK, CDR2 SYGVNS. The CDR3 DNA sequence: TGTGCCAGCAGCGCCTCGGACAGCGGCTATGGCTACACCTTC. Its translation is CASSASDSGYGYTF.

This chain links TRBV7-9 with TRBJ2-7; D perhaps matches TRBD2 (5 bases). The CDR3 length is 13 residues. Germline CDR1 is SEHNR and CDR2 is FQNEAQ (reference sequence). Trimming left V 5 bases short and J 4 bases short, with 12 bases between. CDR3 in amino acids: CASSPLPGYEQYF. The CDR3 bases are TGTGCCAGCAGCCCCCTCCCGGGGTACGAGCAGTACTTC.

The CDR3: CASSDGWGGRISPLHF. CDR3 sequence (DNA): TGTGCCAGCAGTGATGGTTGGGGGGGGCGCATTTCACCCCTCCACTTT. The chain uses TRBV25-1 and TRBJ1-6; tentative D call: TRBD1 (6 bases). The V gene lost 3 bases and the J gene lost 9 bases, with 18 bases spanning the gap. Germline CDR1 reads MGHDK; CDR2 reads SYGVNS. The CDR3 runs 16 residues.

The V call is TRBV6-5, the J call TRBJ1-1; tentatively, D is TRBD1 (6 bases). V was clipped by 2 bases and J by 0 bases, with 10 bases between them. Germline values: CDR1 MNHEY, CDR2 SVGAGI. The CDR3 is made up of 15 amino acids. The CDR3 nucleotides are TGTGCCAGCAGTTACGTAAGGACAGTGAACACTGAAGCTTTCTTT. It translates to CASSYVRTVNTEAFF.

The chain is built from TRBV18 and TRBJ2-1; 8 bases are shared with TRBD1. This CDR3 has 16 residues. Germline lookup yields CDR1 KGHSH and CDR2 LQKENI. After removal of 0 bases from V and 3 bases from J, the junction contained 4 bases not matched to a gene. CDR3 sequence reads: CASSPPGRGLYNEQFF. The DNA of the CDR3 is TGTGCCAGCTCACCACCAGGCAGGGGGCTCTACAATGAGCAGTTCTTC.

The chain combines TRBV7-2 with TRBJ2-7; TRBD1 is a possible D gene (7 bases). V was cut by 1 base and J by 1 base, with 11 bases left in between. This CDR3 region has 15 residues. The germline gives CDR1 SGHTA, CDR2 FQGNSA. As DNA, the CDR3 is TGTGCCAGCAGCTTAGTGGAGGGGGCATCCTACGAGCAGTACTTC. Its translation is CASSLVEGASYEQYF.